The source of this T cell receptor (beta chain) is a study of cytomegalovirus exposure and HLA in healthy donors. The wider study: Ancestry clustering placed roughly 86% of some 400 genotyped donors in the Caucasian-associated cluster.

The PCR was carried out with 60 Vbeta primers and 13 Jbeta primers. TCRdb keeps only in-frame clones here, not all; method: immunoSEQ multiplex PCR. The sample has some 99,000 clones, around three quarters seen once. The CDR3 is 17 residues long. The trim removed 4 bases at V and 7 bases at J, leaving 14 bases unmatched. Germline loops: CDR1 LNHDA, CDR2 SQIVND (reference sequence). Donors had nominal health at sampling but likely had unrecorded immune exposures. Of note for this clone: Its matching antigen is unknown.

Whole-study findings and limits: HLA allele associations emerged for 17,000 or so TCR beta sequences in a later analysis, at 0.05 false discovery rate. Most subjects' HLA-A and HLA-B alleles were reportedly predicted from TCR beta sequences.

V is TRBV19 and J is TRBJ2-1; 9 bases are shared with TRBD1. The receptor's source is a man aged 35-49 years in good health and CMV-seronegative. Material: PBMCs. CDR3 loop: CASSTRDREGRGNEQFF. The CDR3 DNA reads TGTGCCAGTAGTACGCGGGACAGGGAGGGGAGAGGGAATGAGCAGTTCTTC. The full variable domain, in which reference TRBV19 and TRBJ2-1 provide the parts outside the CDR3, is DGGITQSPKYLFRKEGQNVTLSCEQNLNHDAMYWYRQDPGQGLRLIYYSQIVNDFQKGDIAEGYSVSREKKESFPLTVTSAQKNPTAFYLCASSTRDREGRGNEQFFGPGTRLTVL.